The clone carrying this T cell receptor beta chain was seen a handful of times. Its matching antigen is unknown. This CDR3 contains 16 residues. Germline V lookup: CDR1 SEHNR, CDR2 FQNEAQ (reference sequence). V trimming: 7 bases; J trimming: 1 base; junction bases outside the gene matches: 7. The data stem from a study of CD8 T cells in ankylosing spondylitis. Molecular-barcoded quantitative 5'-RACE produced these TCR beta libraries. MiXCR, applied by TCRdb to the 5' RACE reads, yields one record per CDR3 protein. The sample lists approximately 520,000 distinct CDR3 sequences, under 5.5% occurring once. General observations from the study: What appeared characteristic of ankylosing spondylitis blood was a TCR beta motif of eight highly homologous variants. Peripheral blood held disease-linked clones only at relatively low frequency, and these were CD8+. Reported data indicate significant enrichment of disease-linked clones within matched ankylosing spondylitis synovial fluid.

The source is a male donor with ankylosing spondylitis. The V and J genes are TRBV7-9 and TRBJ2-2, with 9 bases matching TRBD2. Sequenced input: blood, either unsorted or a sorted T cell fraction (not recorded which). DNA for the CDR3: TGTGCCAGCAATCCCCCTAGCGGGGTGAACACCGGGGAGCTGTTTTTT. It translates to CASNPPSGVNTGELFF.